This TCR beta chain stems from a study of regulatory T cells in long-lasting Graves disease. Study-level information: Graves' patients diagnosed newly had used antithyroid drugs under 3 months.

Arm-PCR with iRepertoire HTBI primers amplified the CDR3 regions for these TCR beta libraries. TCRdb itself ran the multiplex PCR reads through MiXCR, one entry per CDR3 protein. Found here are about 540,000 distinct CDR3 sequences, roughly 13% of them singletons; the top ten hold approximately 9.3%. Study observations and caveats: Examination was confined to peripheral blood, excluding thyroid tissue.

Time point given: newly diagnosed GD, antithyroid drugs for less than 3 months. PBMC-derived RNA was used for the TCR library. The patients included were those that came from an endocrinology department in Xi'an, China. The EDTA tubes were filled with about 10 milliliters of drawn peripheral blood. In its sample, this clonotype was seen many times. Its antigen is undetermined. These same data were also listed under a study on T cells in Graves' hyperthyroidism and ophthalmopathy.

The receptor was derived from a man aged 30 to 45 with Graves disease. The source material was peripheral blood mononuclear cells (PBMCs), sampled at new diagnosis, from a patient treated with antithyroid drugs.

Written as DNA, the CDR3 is TGCAGTGCCCCCTCCAGCGGGACATTCAATGAGCAGTTCTTC. Translated, it gives CSAPSSGTFNEQFF. This rearrangement joins TRBV20-1 to TRBJ2-1, with a possible D match to TRBD2 (7 bases). In germline, CDR1 is DFQATT, CDR2 SNEGSKA (reference sequence). The CDR3 has 14 amino acids. V was shortened by 6 bases and J by 6 bases, with 18 bases between the two germline ends.